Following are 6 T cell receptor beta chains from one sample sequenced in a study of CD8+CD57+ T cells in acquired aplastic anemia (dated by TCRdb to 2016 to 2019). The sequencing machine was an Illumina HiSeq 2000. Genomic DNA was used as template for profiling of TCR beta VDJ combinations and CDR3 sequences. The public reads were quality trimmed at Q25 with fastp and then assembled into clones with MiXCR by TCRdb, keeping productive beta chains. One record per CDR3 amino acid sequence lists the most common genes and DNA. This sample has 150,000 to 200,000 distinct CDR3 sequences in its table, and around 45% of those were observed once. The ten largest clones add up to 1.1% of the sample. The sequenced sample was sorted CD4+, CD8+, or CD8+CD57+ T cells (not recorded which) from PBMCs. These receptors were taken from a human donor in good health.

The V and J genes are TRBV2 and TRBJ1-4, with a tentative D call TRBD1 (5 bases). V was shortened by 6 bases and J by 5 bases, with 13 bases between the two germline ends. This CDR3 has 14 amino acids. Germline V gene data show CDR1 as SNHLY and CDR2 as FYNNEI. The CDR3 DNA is TGTGCCAGCAGCTCCCTCTGGGACAATGAAAAACTGTTTTTT. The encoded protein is CASSSLWDNEKLFF. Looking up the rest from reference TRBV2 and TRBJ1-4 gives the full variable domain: EPEVTQTPSHQVTQMGQEVILRCVPISNHLYFYWYRQILGQKVEFLVSFYNNEISEKSEIFDDQFSVERPDGSNFTLKIRSTKLEDSAMYFCASSSLWDNEKLFFGSGTQLSVL.

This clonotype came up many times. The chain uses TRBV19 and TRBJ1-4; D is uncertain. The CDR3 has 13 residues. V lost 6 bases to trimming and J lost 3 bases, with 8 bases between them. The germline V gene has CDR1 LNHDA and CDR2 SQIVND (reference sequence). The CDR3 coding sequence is TGTGCCAGTAGCCAGGTTGCTAATGAAAAACTGTTTTTT. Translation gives CASSQVANEKLFF.

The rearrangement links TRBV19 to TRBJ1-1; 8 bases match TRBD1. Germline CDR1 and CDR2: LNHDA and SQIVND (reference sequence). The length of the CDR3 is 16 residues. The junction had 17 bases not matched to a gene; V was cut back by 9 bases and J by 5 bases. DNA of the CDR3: TGTGCCAGCAGCTTAGGGCAGGGGGCGTTAGGGACTGAAGCTTTCTTT. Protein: CASSLGQGALGTEAFF.

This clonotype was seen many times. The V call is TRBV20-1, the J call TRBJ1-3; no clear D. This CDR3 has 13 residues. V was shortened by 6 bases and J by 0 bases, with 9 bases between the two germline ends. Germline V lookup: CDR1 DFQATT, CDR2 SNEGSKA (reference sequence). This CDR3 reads CSAPVVSGNTIYF. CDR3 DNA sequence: TGCAGTGCGCCCGTTGTCTCTGGAAACACCATATATTTT.

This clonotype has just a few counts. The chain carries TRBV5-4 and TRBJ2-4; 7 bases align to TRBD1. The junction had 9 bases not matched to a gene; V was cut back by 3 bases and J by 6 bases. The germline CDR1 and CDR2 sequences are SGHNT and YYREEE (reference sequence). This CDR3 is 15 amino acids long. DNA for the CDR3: TGTGCCAGCAGCTCCGACAGGGTCAGGGGAAACATTCAGTACTTC. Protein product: CASSSDRVRGNIQYF.

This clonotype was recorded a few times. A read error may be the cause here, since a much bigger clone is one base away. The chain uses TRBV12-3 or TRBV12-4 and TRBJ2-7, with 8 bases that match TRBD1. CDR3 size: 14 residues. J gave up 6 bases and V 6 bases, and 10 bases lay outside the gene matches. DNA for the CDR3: TGTGCCAGCAGGGGACAGGTTAAAATTAGCGAGCAGTACTTC. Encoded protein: CASRGQVKISEQYF.